This is a list of T cell receptor beta chains from one sample in a study of early T cells in non-severe SARS-CoV-2 infection. TCRdb independently ran MiXCR on the 5' RACE reads; one entry per CDR3 protein. In the table there are roughly 70,000 distinct CDR3 sequences, 18% of which are singletons. Here the sequenced sample was whole blood, taken at baseline. The receptors stem from an adult who was a healthcare worker with PCR-confirmed SARS-CoV-2 infection or an uninfected control (not recorded which). The CDR3 runs from the conserved cysteine through the conserved F or W. Each record gives: clone size, D gene, V gene, J gene, CDR3 protein, CDR3 DNA. A D gene is named only where the DNA matches it firmly. Size is omitted from some rows. Given values are once, few, many or a class for expanded clones.

clone_size: NA; d_call: NA; v_call: TRBV18; j_call: TRBJ2-3; cdr3_aa: CASSPPSVDTQYF; cdr3_nt: TGTGCCAGCTCACCACCGTCAGTTGATACGCAGTATTTT
clone_size: NA; d_call: NA; v_call: TRBV7-2; j_call: TRBJ2-3; cdr3_aa: CASSFPRSTDTQYF; cdr3_nt: TGTGCCAGCAGCTTCCCTCGTAGCACAGATACGCAGTATTTT
clone_size: many; d_call: NA; v_call: TRBV10-2; j_call: TRBJ2-3; cdr3_aa: CASSESGLTDTQYF; cdr3_nt: TGCGCCAGCAGTGAGAGTGGTCTCACAGATACGCAGTATTTT
clone_size: many; d_call: TRBD1; v_call: TRBV30; j_call: TRBJ1-1; cdr3_aa: CAWRRDRDTEAFF; cdr3_nt: TGTGCCTGGAGGCGGGACAGAGACACTGAAGCTTTCTTT
clone_size: few; d_call: TRBD2; v_call: TRBV29-1; j_call: TRBJ2-3; cdr3_aa: CSVGNTPGLAGVTDTQYF; cdr3_nt: TGCAGCGTTGGAAATACCCCGGGACTAGCGGGAGTCACAGATACGCAGTATTTT
clone_size: NA; d_call: TRBD1; v_call: TRBV7-9; j_call: TRBJ2-7; cdr3_aa: CASSAHDRGSPHEQYF; cdr3_nt: TGTGCCAGCAGCGCCCACGACAGGGGTTCGCCCCACGAGCAGTACTTC
clone_size: once; d_call: TRBD1; v_call: TRBV29-1; j_call: TRBJ1-1; cdr3_aa: CSVVNRGFSGAFF; cdr3_nt: TGCAGCGTTGTCAACAGGGGCTTTTCTGGAGCTTTCTTT
clone_size: NA; d_call: NA; v_call: TRBV7-2; j_call: TRBJ2-7; cdr3_aa: CASSTARAPTAEQYF; cdr3_nt: TGTGCCAGCAGCACCGCACGGGCCCCAACTGCCGAGCAGTACTTC
clone_size: few; d_call: TRBD1; v_call: TRBV6-1; j_call: TRBJ1-2; cdr3_aa: CASIVDRADFYGYTF; cdr3_nt: TGTGCCAGCATTGTCGACAGGGCGGACTTCTATGGCTACACCTTC
clone_size: NA; d_call: TRBD1; v_call: TRBV6-5; j_call: TRBJ1-2; cdr3_aa: CASNSPGQGLNGYTF; cdr3_nt: TGTGCCAGCAATTCTCCGGGACAGGGTCTGAATGGCTACACCTTC
clone_size: few; d_call: NA; v_call: TRBV20-1; j_call: TRBJ2-2; cdr3_aa: CSATPGRYTGELFF; cdr3_nt: TGCAGTGCAACACCGGGACGGTACACCGGGGAGCTGTTTTTT
clone_size: NA; d_call: TRBD2; v_call: TRBV11-2; j_call: TRBJ2-7; cdr3_aa: CASSLEVRAGYFYEQYF; cdr3_nt: TGTGCCAGCAGCTTAGAGGTTAGAGCGGGGTACTTCTACGAGCAGTACTTC
clone_size: many; d_call: NA; v_call: TRBV25-1; j_call: TRBJ2-5; cdr3_aa: CASSDGDGRKETQYF; cdr3_nt: TGTGCCAGCAGTGATGGGGACGGCCGGAAAGAGACCCAGTACTTC
clone_size: NA; d_call: TRBD2; v_call: TRBV12-3/TRBV12-4; j_call: TRBJ2-2; cdr3_aa: CASSRSGDVGTGELFF; cdr3_nt: TGTGCCAGCAGCCGTAGCGGGGACGTCGGCACCGGGGAGCTGTTTTTT
clone_size: many; d_call: NA; v_call: TRBV2; j_call: TRBJ2-5; cdr3_aa: CASSGVQETQYF; cdr3_nt: TGTGCCAGCAGCGGTGTCCAAGAGACCCAGTACTTC
clone_size: NA; d_call: NA; v_call: TRBV4-2; j_call: TRBJ2-3; cdr3_aa: CASSQDRQPTDTQYF; cdr3_nt: TGTGCCAGCAGCCAAGATCGTCAACCCACAGATACGCAGTATTTT
clone_size: NA; d_call: TRBD1; v_call: TRBV28; j_call: TRBJ2-5; cdr3_aa: CASTGTGLNYQETQYF; cdr3_nt: TGTGCCAGCACCGGGACAGGGCTAAACTACCAAGAGACCCAGTACTTC
clone_size: NA; d_call: NA; v_call: TRBV10-2; j_call: TRBJ2-7; cdr3_aa: CASGHREQYF; cdr3_nt: TGCGCCAGCGGTCACCGGGAGCAGTACTTC
clone_size: many; d_call: TRBD1; v_call: TRBV4-2; j_call: TRBJ1-6; cdr3_aa: CASSQDGDRDSPLHF; cdr3_nt: TGTGCCAGCAGCCAAGATGGGGACAGAGACTCACCCCTCCACTTT
clone_size: NA; d_call: TRBD2; v_call: TRBV7-9; j_call: TRBJ2-7; cdr3_aa: CASSNGLAGGEQYF; cdr3_nt: TGTGCCAGCAGCAACGGACTAGCAGGAGGCGAGCAGTACTTC
clone_size: few; d_call: NA; v_call: TRBV4-2; j_call: TRBJ2-3; cdr3_aa: CASSQDEVADTQYF; cdr3_nt: TGTGCCAGCAGCCAAGATGAGGTTGCAGATACGCAGTATTTT
clone_size: few; d_call: TRBD1; v_call: TRBV5-1; j_call: TRBJ1-1; cdr3_aa: CASSLRTGGLSTEAFF; cdr3_nt: TGCGCCAGCAGCCTACGGACAGGGGGCTTGAGCACTGAAGCTTTCTTT
clone_size: few; d_call: NA; v_call: TRBV20-1; j_call: TRBJ2-3; cdr3_aa: CSAARADTQYF; cdr3_nt: TGCAGTGCCGCTCGTGCAGATACGCAGTATTTT
clone_size: NA; d_call: NA; v_call: TRBV12-3/TRBV12-4; j_call: TRBJ1-1; cdr3_aa: CTSSPQMTEAFF; cdr3_nt: TGTACCAGCAGCCCTCAAATGACTGAAGCTTTCTTT
clone_size: NA; d_call: NA; v_call: TRBV12-2; j_call: TRBJ2-5; cdr3_aa: CASRLTAGRVETQYF; cdr3_nt: TGTGCAAGTCGCTTGACGGCGGGCCGGGTAGAGACCCAGTACTTC
clone_size: NA; d_call: NA; v_call: TRBV5-1; j_call: TRBJ2-2; cdr3_aa: CASSLAVSSGELFF; cdr3_nt: TGCGCCAGCAGCTTGGCCGTTTCTAGCGGGGAGCTGTTTTTT
clone_size: few; d_call: NA; v_call: TRBV27; j_call: TRBJ2-7; cdr3_aa: CASSPSPYEQYF; cdr3_nt: TGTGCCAGCAGCCCAAGTCCCTACGAGCAGTACTTC
clone_size: few; d_call: NA; v_call: TRBV7-6; j_call: TRBJ2-5; cdr3_aa: CASSLDGIVAPWYF; cdr3_nt: TGTGCCAGCAGCTTAGATGGGATCGTAGCGCCCTGGTACTTC
clone_size: NA; d_call: TRBD2; v_call: TRBV19; j_call: TRBJ2-1; cdr3_aa: CASSGGLAGGFSKEQFF; cdr3_nt: TGTGCCAGTAGTGGGGGACTAGCGGGAGGTTTTTCCAAAGAGCAGTTCTTC
clone_size: few; d_call: NA; v_call: TRBV3-1; j_call: TRBJ1-2; cdr3_aa: CASSQGLGYYGYTF; cdr3_nt: TGTGCCAGCAGCCAAGGTCTGGGTTACTATGGCTACACCTTC